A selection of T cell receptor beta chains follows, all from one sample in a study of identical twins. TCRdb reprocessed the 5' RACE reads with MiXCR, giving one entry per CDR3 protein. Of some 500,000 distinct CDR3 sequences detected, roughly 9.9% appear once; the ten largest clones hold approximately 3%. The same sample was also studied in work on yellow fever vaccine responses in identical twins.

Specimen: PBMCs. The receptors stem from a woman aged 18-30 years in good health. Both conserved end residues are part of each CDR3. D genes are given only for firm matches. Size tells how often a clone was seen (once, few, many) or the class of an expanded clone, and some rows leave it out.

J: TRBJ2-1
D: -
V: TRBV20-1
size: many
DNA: TGCAGTGCTAGAGATCTTCTAGCGAGGTACAATGAGCAGTTCTTC
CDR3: CSARDLLARYNEQFF

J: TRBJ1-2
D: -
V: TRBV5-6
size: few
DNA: TGTGCCAGCAGCTTGGTGGAACCTAACTATGGCTACACCTTC
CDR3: CASSLVEPNYGYTF

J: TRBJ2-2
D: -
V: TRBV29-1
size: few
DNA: TGCAGCGTTGGGGGGCGCGTTGACACCGGGGAGCTGTTTTTT
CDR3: CSVGGRVDTGELFF

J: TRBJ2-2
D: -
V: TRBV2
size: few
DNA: TGTGCCAGCAGTGTCCGAGCGGCAAACACCGGGGAGCTGTTTTTT
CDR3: CASSVRAANTGELFF

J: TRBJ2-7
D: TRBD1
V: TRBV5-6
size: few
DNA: TGTGCCAGCAGCTACAGGGGGCCATACGAGCAGTACTTC
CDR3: CASSYRGPYEQYF

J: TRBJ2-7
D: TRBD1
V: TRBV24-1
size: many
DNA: TGTGCCACCAGTGATCCCGGGACAGGGGCTTACGAGCAGTACTTC
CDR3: CATSDPGTGAYEQYF

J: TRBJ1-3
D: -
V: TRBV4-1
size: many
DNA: TGCGCCAGCAGCCAAGATAGAGTCTCTGGAAACACCATATATTTT
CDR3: CASSQDRVSGNTIYF

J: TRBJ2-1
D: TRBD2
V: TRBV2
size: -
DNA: TGTGCCAGCAGCGAACGCGGGGGGTCGCGGGAGCAGTTCTTC
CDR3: CASSERGGSREQFF

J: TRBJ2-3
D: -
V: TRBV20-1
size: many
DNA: TGCAGTGCTTACTTAGCGGAAGATACGCAGTATTTT
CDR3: CSAYLAEDTQYF

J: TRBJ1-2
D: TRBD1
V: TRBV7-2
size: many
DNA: TGTGCCAGCAGCCGCAGGGGGGTAGTCGATGGCTACACCTTC
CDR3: CASSRRGVVDGYTF

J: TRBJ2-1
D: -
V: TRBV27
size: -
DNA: TGTGCCAGCGGGGGTGGGGGGTCCTACAATGAGCAGTTCTTC
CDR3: CASGGGGSYNEQFF

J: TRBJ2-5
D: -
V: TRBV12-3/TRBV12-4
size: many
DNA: TGTGCCAGCTCCGCTCTGTTTAGCGAAGAGACCCAGTACTTC
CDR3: CASSALFSEETQYF

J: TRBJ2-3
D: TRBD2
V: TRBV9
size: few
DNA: TGTGCCAGCAGCTCACCCTGGTCGCGGGAGGCCCTCACAGATACGCAGTATTTT
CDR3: CASSSPWSREALTDTQYF

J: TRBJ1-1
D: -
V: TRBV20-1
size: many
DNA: TGCAGTGCAAAGACAGAGAACACTGAAGCTTTCTTT
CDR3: CSAKTENTEAFF

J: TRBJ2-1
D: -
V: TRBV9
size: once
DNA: TGTGCCAGCACCGGCGGCTGGGCGCGTGATGAGCAGTTCTTC
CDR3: CASTGGWARDEQFF

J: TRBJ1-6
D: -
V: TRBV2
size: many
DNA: TGTGCCAGCAGCGACGAACAGGGCTATAATTCACCCCTCCACTTT
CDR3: CASSDEQGYNSPLHF

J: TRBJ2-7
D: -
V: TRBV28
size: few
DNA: TGTGCCAGCAGTTTGCGCGGGGCGTCTAAACCCTACGAGCAGTACTTC
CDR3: CASSLRGASKPYEQYF

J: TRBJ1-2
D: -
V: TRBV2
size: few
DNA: TGTGCCAGCAGTCCGGACAGTTTTTTCTATGGCTACACCTTC
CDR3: CASSPDSFFYGYTF

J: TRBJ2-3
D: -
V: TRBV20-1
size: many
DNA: TGCAGTGCTAGAGATGGGAGTCTTACCGGGGATACGCAGTATTTT
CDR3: CSARDGSLTGDTQYF

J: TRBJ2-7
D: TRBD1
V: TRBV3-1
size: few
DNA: TGTGCCAGCAGCCTATCTACCGGGACAGGGACCTACGAGCAGTACTTC
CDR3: CASSLSTGTGTYEQYF

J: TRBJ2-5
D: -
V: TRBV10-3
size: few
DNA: TGTGCCATCAGTAGCGGGCAAGAGACCCAGTACTTC
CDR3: CAISSGQETQYF

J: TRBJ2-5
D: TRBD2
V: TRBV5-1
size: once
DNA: TGCGCCAGCAGCCGGGCGACAGGCGCGGGGGGGACCCAGTACTTC
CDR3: CASSRATGAGGTQYF

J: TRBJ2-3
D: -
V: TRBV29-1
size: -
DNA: TGCAGCGTTGATATTAGCGGCACAGATACGCAGTTTTTT
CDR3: CSVDISGTDTQFF

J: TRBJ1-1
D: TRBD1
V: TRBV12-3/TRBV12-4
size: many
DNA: TGTGCCACCTCCAGGGGGGGGAACACTGAAGCTTTCTTT
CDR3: CATSRGGNTEAFF

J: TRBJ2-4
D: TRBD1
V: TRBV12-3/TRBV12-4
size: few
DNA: TGTGCCAGCAGCCCTGGACAGGCCACTCAAACCTTC
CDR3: CASSPGQATQTF

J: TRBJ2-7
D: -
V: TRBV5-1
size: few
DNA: TGCGCCAGCAGCTTGGATATCTGGGGCTACGAGCAGTACTTC
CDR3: CASSLDIWGYEQYF

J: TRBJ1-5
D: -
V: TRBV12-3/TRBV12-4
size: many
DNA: TGTGCCAGCAGTAAGGGTAGCAATCAGCCCCAGCATTTT
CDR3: CASSKGSNQPQHF

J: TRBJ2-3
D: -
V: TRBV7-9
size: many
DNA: TGTGCCAGCAGCTCGACCGACAGGAGCACAGATACGCAGTATTTT
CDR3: CASSSTDRSTDTQYF

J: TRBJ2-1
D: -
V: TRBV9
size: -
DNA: TGTGCCAGCAGCGACCTCCGCGGGGTACCCTACAATGAGCAGTTCTTC
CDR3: CASSDLRGVPYNEQFF

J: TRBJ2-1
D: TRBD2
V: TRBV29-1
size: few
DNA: TGCAGCGCTGACCTCGGACTAGCATCCTCGGGGGGCTACAATGAGCAGTTCTTC
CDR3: CSADLGLASSGGYNEQFF

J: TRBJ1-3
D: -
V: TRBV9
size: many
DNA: TGTGCCAGCAGCCGAAGCCACTCTGGAAACACCATATATTTT
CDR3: CASSRSHSGNTIYF

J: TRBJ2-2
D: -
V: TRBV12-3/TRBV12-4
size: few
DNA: TGTGCCAGCTCTTCGGGTAGGGGGTATGACACCGGGGAGCTGTTTTTT
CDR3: CASSSGRGYDTGELFF

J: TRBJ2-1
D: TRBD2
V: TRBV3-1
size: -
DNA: TGTGCCAGCAGCGTCCGGACTAGCGGGAAAACTGAGCAGTTCTTC
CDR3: CASSVRTSGKTEQFF

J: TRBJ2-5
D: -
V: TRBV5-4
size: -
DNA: TGTGCCAGCAGCTTGGAGGTCAGCCAAGAGACCCAGTACTTC
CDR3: CASSLEVSQETQYF

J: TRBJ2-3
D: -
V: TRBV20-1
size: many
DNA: TGCAGTGCCCCGGCGACCCTCGCTAACACAGATACGCAGTATTTT
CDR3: CSAPATLANTDTQYF

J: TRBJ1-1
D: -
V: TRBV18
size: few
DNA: TGTGCCAGCTCACCGACCTTGAACACTGAAGCTTTCTTT
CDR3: CASSPTLNTEAFF

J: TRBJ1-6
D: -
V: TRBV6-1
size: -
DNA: TGTGCCAGCAGTCTGGGTGGGAGAGGAGATTCACCCCTCCACTTT
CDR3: CASSLGGRGDSPLHF

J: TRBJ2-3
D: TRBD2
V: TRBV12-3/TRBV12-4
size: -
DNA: TGTGCCAGCAGGCGGGGGGAAGGTGGAGATACGCAGTATTTT
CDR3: CASRRGEGGDTQYF

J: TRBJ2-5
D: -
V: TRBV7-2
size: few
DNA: TGTGCCAGCAGCTTAATGACCGGGGAAGGAGAGACCCAGTACTTC
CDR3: CASSLMTGEGETQYF

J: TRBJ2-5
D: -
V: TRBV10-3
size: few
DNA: TGTGCCATCAGCACACAGGGTATAGAGACCCAGTACTTC
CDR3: CAISTQGIETQYF

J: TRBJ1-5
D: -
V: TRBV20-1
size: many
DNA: TGCAGTGCCCAGTATAGCAATCAGCCCCAGCATTTT
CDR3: CSAQYSNQPQHF

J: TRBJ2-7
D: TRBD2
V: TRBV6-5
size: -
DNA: TGTGCCAGCAGTTACGTGCGGGGGGGGCGCGACGAGCAGTACTTC
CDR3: CASSYVRGGRDEQYF